Listed below are T cell receptor beta chains from one sample, sequenced in a study of T cells after yellow fever vaccination. TCRdb re-called the 5' RACE reads with MiXCR, one entry per CDR3 protein. The data show roughly 520,000 distinct CDR3 sequences, 20% to 25% seen once. The source material was PBMCs, sampled about 21 days after the first yellow fever vaccination. Receptors originate from a man between 18 and 29 years old who received the YFV17D yellow fever vaccine. Both conserved end residues are part of each CDR3. D genes are given only for firm matches. A clone size is listed for some rows: how often the clone was seen (once, few, many), or a class if it is expanded.

D	size	J	length	V	DNA	CDR3
.	.	TRBJ2-7	12	TRBV30	TGTGCCTGGAGTGTATATGGATACGAGCAGTACTTC	CAWSVYGYEQYF
TRBD1	few	TRBJ2-1	15	TRBV7-9	TGTGCCAGCAGCCCGAGGGGGACAGGGAATAATGAGCAGTTCTTC	CASSPRGTGNNEQFF
.	.	TRBJ2-3	14	TRBV20-1	TGCAGTGCTAGATTGGGTAGGCAGGAAGATACGCAGTATTTT	CSARLGRQEDTQYF
TRBD1	.	TRBJ2-1	14	TRBV10-3	TGTGCCATCAGAGACCGGGACAGGCTCAATGAGCAGTTCTTC	CAIRDRDRLNEQFF
.	many	TRBJ2-7	13	TRBV6-2/TRBV6-3	TGTGCCAGCAGTTACAGGTGGGCCTACGAGCAGTACTTC	CASSYRWAYEQYF
.	few	TRBJ2-5	16	TRBV4-3	TGCGCCAGCAGCCAAAGTGGAGGAGAGTACCAAGAGACCCAGTACTTC	CASSQSGGEYQETQYF
TRBD1	few	TRBJ2-1	16	TRBV5-1	TGCGCCAGCAGCCTCCTACCGGGACAGGGAGCGAATGAGCAGTTCTTC	CASSLLPGQGANEQFF
.	.	TRBJ1-5	15	TRBV4-1	TGCGCCAGCAGCCACCAGACGGGGGGAAAGCCGGCCCAGCATTTT	CASSHQTGGKPAQHF
.	.	TRBJ1-6	16	TRBV20-1	TGCAGTGCTAGAGATCCCAGGATTTCGGGGAATTCACCCCTCCACTTT	CSARDPRISGNSPLHF
TRBD1	few	TRBJ2-7	14	TRBV20-1	TGCAGTGCTGGAAGACAGGGAGCGTCCTACGAGCAGTACTTC	CSAGRQGASYEQYF
.	.	TRBJ1-1	14	TRBV5-6	TGTGCCAGCAGCTTGGTAGCGGTGAACACTGAAGCTTTCTTT	CASSLVAVNTEAFF
.	few	TRBJ1-1	13	TRBV10-3	TGTGCCATCAGCGCCGCCCTGGGGAATGAAGCTTTCTTT	CAISAALGNEAFF
TRBD2	.	TRBJ2-1	13	TRBV6-2/TRBV6-3	TGTGCCAGCAGGGGACTAGTCGCTGGTGAGCAGTTCTTC	CASRGLVAGEQFF
TRBD1	.	TRBJ2-1	14	TRBV6-1	TGTGCCAGCAGGTTCGGGACAGGGGGGAATGAGCAGTTCTTC	CASRFGTGGNEQFF
.	.	TRBJ1-6	14	TRBV20-1	TGCAGTGCTCCCTTTGCAGGGGCGAGTCTACCCCTCCACTTT	CSAPFAGASLPLHF
.	.	TRBJ2-2	15	TRBV7-3	TGTGCCAGCAGCTTAAATGGGGTGGACACCGGGGAGCTGTTTTTT	CASSLNGVDTGELFF
TRBD1	few	TRBJ2-5	13	TRBV28	TGTGCCAGCAATGACAGGGGCCAAGAGACCCAGTACTTC	CASNDRGQETQYF
TRBD2	few	TRBJ2-1	17	TRBV18	TGTGCCAGCTCACCACCGGGACTAGCGGGGGCCTACAATGAGCAGTTCTTC	CASSPPGLAGAYNEQFF
TRBD1	.	TRBJ1-1	16	TRBV13	TGTGCCAGCAGGGACAGGGGGAGGATTCCGAACACTGAAGCTTTCTTT	CASRDRGRIPNTEAFF
.	few	TRBJ2-1	14	TRBV5-1	TGCGCCAGCAGCTTTGCCAGCCTACTCAATGAGCAGTTCTTC	CASSFASLLNEQFF
.	.	TRBJ2-1	13	TRBV6-1	TGTGCCAGCAGACGGACCAGATACAATGAGCAGTTCTTC	CASRRTRYNEQFF
TRBD2	.	TRBJ2-3	14	TRBV5-1	TGCGCCAGCAGTATACGGGGGGGTCCAGATACGCAGTATTTT	CASSIRGGPDTQYF
.	.	TRBJ2-3	13	TRBV20-1	TGCAGTGTGAACAGGGCTAGCACAGATACGCAGTATTTT	CSVNRASTDTQYF
.	.	TRBJ1-5	16	TRBV29-1	TGCAGCGTAACGATCCCGGGCGGTGGGGTGGATCAGCCCCAGCATTTT	CSVTIPGGGVDQPQHF
.	many	TRBJ2-5	16	TRBV7-2	TGTGCCAGCAGCTTAGGAGTTAGCGGTCCCCAAGAGACCCAGTACTTC	CASSLGVSGPQETQYF
.	.	TRBJ2-5	15	TRBV7-8	TGTGCCAGCAGCTTAGCCAGCTCTGGGGAGAAGACCCAGTACTTC	CASSLASSGEKTQYF
.	.	TRBJ1-2	16	TRBV27	TGTGCCAGCAGTTCGACGTCACAGCAAGCTAACTATGGCTACACCTTC	CASSSTSQQANYGYTF
.	.	TRBJ1-6	13	TRBV11-2	TGTGCCAGCAGTCAGACATTTAATTCACCCCTCCACTTT	CASSQTFNSPLHF